This record looks at one TCR beta chain sequence and its context. There is no known antigen for this receptor. No much larger clone is present one base from it, and per-base qualities are unavailable. The entire isolated RNA was reverse transcribed using the High Capacity cDNA Reverse Transcription Kit, and thus expressed TCRB transcripts were sequenced. Naive, central memory and regulatory T cell samples underwent deep immunoSEQ sequencing, averaging about 3.57 million total reads per sample. Sorted cells were lysed in RLT buffer and RNA was extracted with DNase-treated RNeasy Micro or Mini kits, depending on cell number. To prevent cross-contamination, each cell subset was processed individually, whereas patient and healthy donor samples were processed jointly. The immunoSEQ multiplex PCR was used to amplify TCRB sequences from cDNA, yielding 87-bp fragments that span the CDR3 region. Amplicons were sequenced on the Illumina HiSeq platform. Turning to the authors' computational methods: PCR bias was computationally corrected using synthetic template baselines, reads within Hamming distance 2 were collapsed, and singletons that could not be merged were discarded. Reads were aligned against IMGT to assign V, D and J genes, CDR3 length and insertions or deletions at six rearrangement sites. Within each subset, clonotype counts were normalized to sorted cell number, and only after that were true diversity and Gini coefficients computed with the tcR R package. The overlap coefficient, calculated on TCRB nucleotide sequences, was used to measure repertoire sharing. As a proxy for the pre-selection repertoire, out-of-frame TCRB sequences from naive cells were analyzed. TCRdb carries this immuneACCESS record with in-frame sequences only. Its versions omit some clonotypes, under half of them owing to an unresolved V gene in the studies checked, with the rest unexplained. V and J calls plus clone size are reproduced from that table; the DNA served to infer D and trimming. Within this sample are hundreds of thousands of clones, with around an eighth of them counted one time only. The ten largest clones take up around 0.0099% of the sample.

The data belong to a study of beta chain features in type 1 diabetes (dated by TCRdb to 2016 to 2019). Regarding the complete study: Mean age, gender distribution, total cell number and subset yield were not different between patients and healthy donors. In the study, recently diagnosed type 1 diabetes patients and matched healthy donors were compared on the TCRB repertoires of their sorted circulating CD4+ T cell subsets. Regulatory and stem cell-like memory subsets were obtained from only 8 patients and roughly 8 healthy donors, while naive and central memory subsets were obtained from all 30 or so donors. A total of around 110,000,000 sorted cells were examined across all samples, and a strong correlation was observed between cell number per subset and RNA yield.

Study-wide conclusions, independent of this receptor: Type 1 diabetes patients showed a moderate but significant shortening of TCRB CDR3 length in all four CD4+ subsets. Patients with type 1 diabetes made fewer insertions and deleted more nucleotides at VDJ recombination sites, implying thymic rearrangement abnormalities. PCR may preferentially amplify shorter templates, but because patient and control samples were amplified and corrected together, any resulting skew would affect both groups equally. Because cDNA was sequenced instead of genomic DNA, activated cells with high expression could be over-represented, although the groups did not differ in activation or CD3 levels. Naive, central memory and regulatory TCRB repertoires appeared more similar among patients than among healthy donors. Because the HLA sub-analyses included only small numbers of individuals, any influence of HLA type on TCRB rearrangement was left unresolved.

The CDR3 contains 14 residues, cysteine and phenylalanine counted. CDR3 DNA is the only sequence kept; it has 42 bases, read in frame from the first base. From the germline V gene, CDR1 is SGHRS and CDR2 is YFSETQ. V and J lose 4 bases and 6 bases, and a span of 13 bases separates them. From each donor, a single peripheral blood sample of roughly 0.11 L on average was drawn into heparinised tubes. Using a panel that included CD45RO, CCR7, CD25, CD127, CD95 and CD27, naive, central memory, regulatory and stem cell-like memory CD4+ T cells were sorted on a BD FACSAria II. A purity above 95% was achieved for all sorted populations. PBMCs were isolated immediately by Lymphoprep density gradient centrifugation and stained directly without culture. So that batch effects would be minimized, each experiment stained and sorted samples in pairs, pairing one healthy donor with one patient.

Sequenced: naive CD4+ T cells from blood. Sample cell subset or site, as interpreted from the label and publication: true naive CD4+ T cells. Here the chain combines TRBV5-1 and TRBJ2-2; the best D guess is TRBD1, with 6 bases matching. The TCR sequence derives from a woman younger than 30 with type 1 diabetes. The nucleotide sequence is TGCGCCAGCAGCCGCCTGGGGGCCGCCGGGGAGCTGTTTTTT. Translated, it gives CASSRLGAAGELFF.